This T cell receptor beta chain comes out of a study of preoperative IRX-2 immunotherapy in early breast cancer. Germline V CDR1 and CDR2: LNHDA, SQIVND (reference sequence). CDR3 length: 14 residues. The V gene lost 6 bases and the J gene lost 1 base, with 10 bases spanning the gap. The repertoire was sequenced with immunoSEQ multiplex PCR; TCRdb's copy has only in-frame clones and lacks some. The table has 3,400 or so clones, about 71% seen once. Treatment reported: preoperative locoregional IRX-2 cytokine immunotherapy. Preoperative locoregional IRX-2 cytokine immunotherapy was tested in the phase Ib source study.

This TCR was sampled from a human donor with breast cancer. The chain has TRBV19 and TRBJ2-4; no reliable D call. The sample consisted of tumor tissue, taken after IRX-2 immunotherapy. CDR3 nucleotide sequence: TGTGCCAGTAGCCTGGGTTGGGCCAAAAACATTCAGTACTTC. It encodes CASSLGWAKNIQYF.